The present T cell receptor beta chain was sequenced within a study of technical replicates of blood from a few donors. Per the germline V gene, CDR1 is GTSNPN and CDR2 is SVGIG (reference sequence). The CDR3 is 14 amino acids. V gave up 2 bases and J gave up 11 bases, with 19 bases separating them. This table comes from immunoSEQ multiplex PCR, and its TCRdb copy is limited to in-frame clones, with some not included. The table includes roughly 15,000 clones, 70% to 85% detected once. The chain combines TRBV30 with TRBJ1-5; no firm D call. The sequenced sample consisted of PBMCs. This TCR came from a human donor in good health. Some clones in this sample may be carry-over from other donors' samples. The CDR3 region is CAWSLAPQVKSQHF. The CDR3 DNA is TGTGCCTGGAGTTTGGCCCCCCAGGTCAAGTCCCAGCATTTT.